This T cell receptor beta chain was identified during a study of response to subunit inactivated influenza vaccine. Study-wide results and caveats: The study's authors posited that every seasonal influenza vaccination enlists few new T cells.

The V end lost 2 bases, the J end lost 0 bases, and 11 bases lay between the germline ends. The germline V gene encodes CDR1 SGHTA and CDR2 FQGTGA. The CDR3 loop spans 16 amino acids. This clonotype came up many times. What it binds is unknown. TCRdb fed the RT-PCR reads into MiXCR, producing one record per CDR3 protein. The sample shows roughly 650,000 distinct CDR3 sequences, 14% of them seen only once. The chain is built from TRBV7-3 and TRBJ2-1; D uncertain. Specimen: PBMCs from blood, collected 14 to 15 days before vaccination. This TCR derives from a man aged 45-60 years who received an inactivated influenza vaccine. CDR3 sequence: CASSLDLLSSYNEQFF. In nucleotides, the CDR3 is TGTGCCAGCAGCTTAGACCTTTTGAGCTCCTACAATGAGCAGTTCTTC.